The text below deals with one T cell receptor (beta chain). This record comes from a study of blood T cell repertoires in COVID-19. Per the germline V gene, CDR1 is SEHNR and CDR2 is FQNEAQ (reference sequence). The CDR3 loop spans 13 amino acids. With 6 bases clipped from V and 3 bases from J, the junction kept 4 bases outside the gene matches. TCRdb's table, derived via immunoSEQ multiplex PCR, lists solely in-frame clones and lacks some. This sample has hundreds of thousands of clones, with roughly nine tenths found just once. Enrollees, about 18 to 90 years old, lived in 24 US areas. Categorization into cohorts depended on clinical history that participants reported.

The source is a woman aged 50 to 65 who had recovered from COVID-19. The J gene is TRBJ1-1, the V gene TRBV7-9; TRBD1 matches 7 bases. Material for sequencing was PBMCs or T cells enriched from blood (not recorded which). This chain's CDR3 is CASRDTGDTEAFF. The CDR3 region has the DNA TGTGCCAGCAGAGATACAGGGGACACTGAAGCTTTCTTT. Combining the CDR3 with reference TRBV7-9 and TRBJ1-1 gives the whole variable domain DTGVSQNPRHKITKRGQNVTFRCDPISEHNRLYWYRQTLGQGPEFLTYFQNEAQLEKSRLLSDRFSAERPKGSFSTLEIQRTEQGDSAMYLCASRDTGDTEAFFGQGTRLTVV.